This T cell receptor (beta chain) was sequenced during a study of blood T cell repertoires in COVID-19. Overall study context: The United States, Italy and Spain provided the acute and convalescent COVID-19 samples. Nucleic acid was either cDNA or gDNA, and it came from T cells, B-cell-depleted T cells, or PBMCs.

Germline assignment: CDR1 SGHRS and CDR2 YFSETQ. The CDR3 has 15 residues. Germline trimming cut 7 bases from V and 9 bases from J; bases unmatched to any gene: 15. Per the original data handling: How many nucleated cells were present was estimated from reference gene primer amplification. Sequencing used immunoSEQ multiplex PCR; TCRdb keeps in-frame clones, though not all of them. That table supplies the V and J calls and clone size; D and trimming were determined from the DNA. The sample has about 110,000 clones; 88% are singletons. The clonotype was recovered from a woman between 45 and 60 years old with acute or convalescent COVID-19. Sequencing input: peripheral blood. The chain combines TRBV5-1 with TRBJ2-1; TRBD2 agrees at 8 bases. This chain's CDR3 is CASSPPAGDGGEQFF. CDR3 coding DNA: TGCGCCAGCTCGCCCCCAGCGGGAGACGGGGGTGAGCAGTTCTTC. The full variable domain, with the rest looked up from reference TRBV5-1 and TRBJ2-1, is KAGVTQTPRYLIKTRGQQVTLSCSPISGHRSVSWYQQTPGQGLQFLFEYFSETQRNKGNFPGRFSGRQFSNSRSEMNVSTLELGDSALYLCASSPPAGDGGEQFFGPGTRLTVL.